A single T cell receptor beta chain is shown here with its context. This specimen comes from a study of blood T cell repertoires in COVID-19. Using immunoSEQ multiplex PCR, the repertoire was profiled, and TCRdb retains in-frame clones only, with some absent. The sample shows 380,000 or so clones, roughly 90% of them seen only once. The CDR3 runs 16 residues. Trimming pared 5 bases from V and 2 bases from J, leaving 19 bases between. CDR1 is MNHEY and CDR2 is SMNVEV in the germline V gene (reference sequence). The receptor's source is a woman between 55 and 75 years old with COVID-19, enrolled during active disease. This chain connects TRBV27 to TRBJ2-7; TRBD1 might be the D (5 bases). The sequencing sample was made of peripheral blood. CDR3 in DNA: TGTGCCAGCAGTGTGGGGCCATTGGGCTCGACCTACGAGCAGTACTTC. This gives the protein CASSVGPLGSTYEQYF.